Shown below are 14 T cell receptor beta chains from a single sample sequenced in a study of T cells in Graves' hyperthyroidism and ophthalmopathy. Template material for amplifying TCR beta CDR3 regions consisted of RNA transcripts. HTBI primers were the set used in a first-round RT-PCR of the TCR CDR3. One entry per CDR3 protein, called by TCRdb with MiXCR from the multiplex PCR reads. The table shows a few hundred thousand distinct CDR3 sequences, with 13% to 15% occurring only once. Sequences were obtained from blood. The source of these receptors is a woman between 25 and 40 years old with Graves' ophthalmopathy.

The chain is built from TRBV6-6 and TRBJ2-5; the D is unclear. The V end was cut by 5 bases, the J end by 1 base, with 14 bases between. The CDR3 extends over 15 amino acids. CDR1 MNHNY and CDR2 SVGAGI come from the germline V gene (reference sequence). The DNA of the CDR3 is TGTGCCAGCAGTACTCGGACGGAACCCCAAGAGACCCAGTACTTC. Protein sequence: CASSTRTEPQETQYF.

Many counts were recorded for this clonotype. V is TRBV6-2 or TRBV6-3 and J is TRBJ2-1, with TRBD2 matching over 8 bases. In germline, CDR1 is MNHEY, CDR2 SVGEGT. The CDR3 covers 16 residues. V lost 5 bases, J lost 8 bases, and 14 bases stayed unmatched. Here the CDR3 DNA reads TGTGCCAGCAGTCACAACTTTGCGGGGGGCATCCATGAGCAGTTCTTC. Protein: CASSHNFAGGIHEQFF.

This clonotype was recorded at least ten times. The rearrangement joins TRBV24-1 to TRBJ2-6; D is perhaps TRBD2 (5 bases). CDR1 is KGHDR, CDR2 SFDVKD, per germline. This CDR3 spans 19 amino acids. With 1 base removed from V and 1 base from J, the gap between germline ends came to 16 bases. The CDR3 spells CATSDFRPREGSGANVLTF. DNA for the CDR3: TGTGCCACCAGTGATTTTCGGCCAAGAGAGGGATCTGGGGCCAACGTCCTGACTTTC.

This clonotype has ten or more counts. The chain employs TRBV28 and TRBJ1-2; D remains unclear. The CDR3 sequence is 15 residues long. V was shortened by 2 bases and J by 2 bases, with 12 bases between the two germline ends. Looked up from germline, CDR1 is MDHEN and CDR2 is SYDVKM. In DNA form, the CDR3 reads TGTGCCAGCAGTTTACGGGTGAATACGAACTATGGCTACACCTTC. It yields the protein CASSLRVNTNYGYTF.

The CDR3 region has the DNA TGTGCCAGCAGCCTACTCCAGGATCCAATACAGGTGGGGCCCCAGCATTTT. Encoded protein: CASSLLQDPIQVGPQHF. The rearrangement joins TRBV9 to TRBJ1-5, with D possibly matching TRBD1 (5 bases). This CDR3 contains 17 residues. In germline, CDR1 is SGDLS, CDR2 YYNGEE. With 4 bases removed from V and 9 bases from J, the gap between germline ends came to 26 bases.

This clonotype occurred many times. The genes are TRBV12-3 or TRBV12-4 and TRBJ1-5, with 7 nucleotides matching TRBD1. The CDR3 sequence is 16 residues long. The V gene end was trimmed by 1 base and the J gene end by 2 bases; junction bases not matched to a gene: 5. The CDR3: CASSLVNRGGNQPQHF. The CDR3 bases are TGTGCCAGCAGTTTAGTGAACAGGGGTGGCAATCAGCCCCAGCATTTT.

With regard to this clonotype: This clone may be a read error of a much larger clone one base away. J is TRBJ2-1 and V is TRBV24-1, with TRBD1 matching over 8 bases. J gave up 0 bases and V 10 bases, and 10 bases lay outside the gene matches. CDR1 is KGHDR, CDR2 SFDVKD, per germline. The CDR3 sequence is 16 residues long. The DNA of the CDR3 is TGTGCCACGCGCCCAGGGGGCGGAAGCTCCTACAATGAGCAGTTCTTC. This gives the protein CATRPGGGSSYNEQFF.

This chain links TRBV20-1 with TRBJ2-3, with D perhaps TRBD1 or TRBD2 (6 bases each). This CDR3 is 16 amino acids long. The V gene lost 0 bases and the J gene lost 2 bases, with 15 bases spanning the gap. Germline V gene sequence: CDR1 DFQATT, CDR2 SNEGSKA (reference sequence). CDR3 DNA sequence: TGCAGTGCTAGAGAGCGACCGGGGGCGGACACAGATACGCAGTATTTT. It translates to CSARERPGADTDTQYF.

CDR3 region: CASRSVAGGPVDTGELFF. CDR3 DNA sequence: TGTGCCAGCAGGTCCGTAGCGGGGGGGCCTGTGGACACCGGGGAGCTGTTTTTT. The rearrangement joins TRBV12-3 or TRBV12-4 to TRBJ2-2, with 11 bases that match TRBD2. The CDR3 extends over 18 amino acids. With V trimmed by 6 bases and J by 3 bases, 12 bases remained unmatched.

This clonotype has a count of ten or more. The chain couples TRBV2 to TRBJ1-1; the D gene is possibly TRBD1 (5 bases). Germline loops: CDR1 SNHLY, CDR2 FYNNEI. The length of the CDR3 is 15 residues. Trimming took off 7 bases at V and 6 bases at J, with 21 bases between the two ends. CDR3 in DNA: TGTGCCAGCATTCCCAGAAGGTTGGGGGATCCTGAAGCTTTCTTT. This sequence encodes CASIPRRLGDPEAFF.

Only a few counts were recorded for this clonotype. J is TRBJ1-6 and V is TRBV19; the D gene is possibly TRBD1 (5 bases). Germline assignment: CDR1 LNHDA and CDR2 SQIVND (reference sequence). V lost 4 bases and J 10 bases, leaving 14 bases between the germline ends. The CDR3 has 14 amino acids. The CDR3 DNA reads TGTGCCAGTAGTAATCAACAGGAAGCCTCACCCCTCCACTTT. It translates to CASSNQQEASPLHF.

In its sample, this clonotype was seen a few times. The chain employs TRBV27 and TRBJ1-2; 9 bases line up with TRBD1. There are 18 residues in the CDR3. In germline, CDR1 is MNHEY, CDR2 SMNVEV (reference sequence). V lost 1 base, J lost 5 bases, and 14 bases stayed unmatched. The CDR3 protein is CASSLFGGGQGMGYGYTF. The CDR3 DNA reads TGTGCCAGCAGTTTATTCGGCGGGGGACAGGGTATGGGATATGGCTACACCTTC.

Ten or more counts support this clonotype. The V call is TRBV11-3, the J call TRBJ2-3; D is perhaps TRBD1 (5 bases). The V end lost 4 bases, the J end lost 11 bases, and 13 bases lay between the germline ends. Germline values: CDR1 SGHNT, CDR2 YENEEA. The CDR3 is 12 residues long. The CDR3 DNA reads TGTGCCAGCAGCTGGACAACCCCACGGCAGTATTTT. Translating gives CASSWTTPRQYF.

This clonotype came up many times. The V and J genes are TRBV20-1 and TRBJ2-2; D possibly corresponds to TRBD1 (6 bases). CDR3 size: 12 residues. Germline V gene lookup returns CDR1 DFQATT and CDR2 SNEGSKA (reference sequence). V lost 5 bases and J 4 bases, leaving 8 bases between the germline ends. DNA of the CDR3: TGCAGTGCTCGGGACACCACCGGGGAGCTGTTTTTT. Translating it yields CSARDTTGELFF.